Shown below are 8 T cell receptor beta chains from a single sample sequenced in a study of T cells in Graves' hyperthyroidism and ophthalmopathy. Regions amplified from RNA transcripts were the TCR beta CDR3 regions. HTBI primers were used for first-round RT-PCR of the TCR CDR3. TCRdb analysed the multiplex PCR reads with MiXCR anew, one entry per CDR3 protein. This sample has about 720,000 distinct CDR3 sequences, with approximately 19% found just once. The sample comprised blood. The receptors derive from a woman aged 45-65 years with Graves' hyperthyroidism that later progressed to Graves' ophthalmopathy.

This clonotype was picked up many times. V usage is TRBV20-1 and J usage is TRBJ2-7, with 7 bases fitting TRBD1. The CDR3 has 15 residues. Germline assignment: CDR1 DFQATT and CDR2 SNEGSKA (reference sequence). With V trimmed by 6 bases and J by 3 bases, 14 bases remained unmatched. The CDR3, as DNA: TGCAGTGCCACCCTGACAGGGTCGAACTACTACGAGCAGTACTTC. The encoded protein is CSATLTGSNYYEQYF.

J is TRBJ1-1 and V is TRBV10-3; TRBD1 might be the D (5 bases). Trimming left V 11 bases short and J 2 bases short, with 15 bases between. Germline lookup yields CDR1 ENHRY and CDR2 SYGVKD. The CDR3 extends over 13 amino acids. CDR3 region: CAGAGGVNTEAFF. DNA of the CDR3: TGTGCCGGGGCGGGGGGGGTCAACACTGAAGCTTTCTTT.

This clonotype was counted a few times. The chain couples TRBV12-3 or TRBV12-4 to TRBJ1-5, with D possibly TRBD1 on 5 matching bases. This CDR3 spans 15 amino acids. The V end was cut by 5 bases, the J end by 3 bases, with 14 bases between. As DNA, the CDR3 is TGTGCCAGCAGTGCGGGGGGGTTTAACAATCAGCCCCAGCATTTT. Protein product: CASSAGGFNNQPQHF.

In its sample, this clonotype was seen a few times. This sequence joins TRBV6-1 and TRBJ1-5; TRBD1 matches 7 bases. The CDR3 is made up of 16 amino acids. Germline CDR1 MNHNS, CDR2 SASEGT. After removal of 4 bases from V and 2 bases from J, the junction contained 8 bases not matched to a gene. The CDR3 loop is CASSARAGGGNQPQHF. Here the CDR3 DNA reads TGTGCCAGCAGTGCAAGAGCAGGGGGTGGCAATCAGCCCCAGCATTTT.

This clonotype was counted a single time. The CDR3 loop is CASSGDRAPEQFF. The CDR3 DNA reads TGTGCCAGCAGCGGAGACAGGGCCCCTGAGCAGTTCTTC. The chain carries TRBV9 and TRBJ2-1, with 7 positions matching TRBD1. The ends lost 3 bases at V and 9 bases at J; junction bases unmatched: 6. The CDR3 has 13 amino acids. Germline-derived CDR1 and CDR2 are SGDLS and YYNGEE.

This chain connects TRBV7-2 to TRBJ2-1, with D unresolved. Per germline, CDR1 SGHTA and CDR2 FQGNSA. The CDR3 covers 16 residues. V was clipped by 5 bases and J by 3 bases, with 17 bases between them. CDR3 nucleotides: TGTGCCAGCAGCGCCCCTAGAGACAAAGGCTACAATGAGCAGTTCTTC. Protein: CASSAPRDKGYNEQFF.

This clonotype occurred many times. The chain couples TRBV7-8 to TRBJ2-1, with D perhaps TRBD1 (6 bases). With 8 bases removed from V and 1 base from J, the gap between germline ends came to 9 bases. From germline, CDR1 is SGHVS and CDR2 FQNEAQ. This CDR3 has 13 amino acids. The CDR3 sequence is CASQDSSYNEQFF. In nucleotides, the CDR3 is TGTGCCAGCCAGGACAGTTCCTACAATGAGCAGTTCTTC. Looking up the rest from reference TRBV7-8 and TRBJ2-1 gives the full variable domain: GAGVSQSPRYKVAKRGQDVALRCDPISGHVSLFWYQQALGQGPEFLTYFQNEAQLDKSGLPSDRFFAERPEGSVSTLKIQRTQQEDSAVYLCASQDSSYNEQFFGPGTRLTVL.

This clonotype occurred many times. The rearrangement links TRBV11-2 to TRBJ2-7; 7 positions match TRBD1. Germline V gene data show CDR1 as SGHAT and CDR2 as FQNNGV. This CDR3 spans 13 amino acids. The V segment lost 5 bases and the J segment 3 bases; nucleotides outside the gene matches: 4. The CDR3 DNA reads TGTGCCAGCAGCCCACAGGGGATCTACGAGCAGTACTTC. It is translated as CASSPQGIYEQYF.